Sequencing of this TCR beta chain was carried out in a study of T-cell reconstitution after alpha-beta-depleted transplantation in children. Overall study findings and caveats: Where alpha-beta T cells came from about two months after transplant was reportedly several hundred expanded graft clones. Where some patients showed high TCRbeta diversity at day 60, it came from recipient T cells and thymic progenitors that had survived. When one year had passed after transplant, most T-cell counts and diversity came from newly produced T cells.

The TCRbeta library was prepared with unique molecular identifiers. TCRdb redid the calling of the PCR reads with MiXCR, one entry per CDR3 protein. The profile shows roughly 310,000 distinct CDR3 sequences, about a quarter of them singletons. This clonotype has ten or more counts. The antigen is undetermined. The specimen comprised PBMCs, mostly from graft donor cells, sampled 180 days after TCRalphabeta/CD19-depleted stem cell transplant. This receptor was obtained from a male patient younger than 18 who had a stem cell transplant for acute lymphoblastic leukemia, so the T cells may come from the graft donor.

In DNA form, the CDR3 reads TGCGCCAGCAAAGCCGGATTTGACTACGAGCAGTACTTC. This translates into CASKAGFDYEQYF. This chain uses TRBV5-1 with TRBJ2-7; D unclear. The CDR3 has 13 amino acids. Trimming cost V 6 bases and J 3 bases, with 13 bases left between them. Germline CDR1 and CDR2: SGHRS and YFSETQ. Full variable domain (remainder filled in from reference TRBV5-1 and TRBJ2-7): KAGVTQTPRYLIKTRGQQVTLSCSPISGHRSVSWYQQTPGQGLQFLFEYFSETQRNKGNFPGRFSGRQFSNSRSEMNVSTLELGDSALYLCASKAGFDYEQYFGPGTRLTVT.